This is a list of T cell receptor beta chains from one sample in a study of CD4 T cells in relation to SARS-CoV-2 and coronaviruses. Their cognate antigens are unknown. Sequenced by immunoSEQ multiplex PCR; TCRdb stores in-frame clones only, minus some. The sample has around 23,000 clones; roughly 70% are singletons. The source material was CD4+ T cells from PBMCs, cultured in vitro. These receptors were taken from a human donor in good health. CDR3s include the opening cysteine and the closing phenylalanine or tryptophan. D genes are given only for firm matches. Size is stated for part of the rows, as once, few or many counts, or as a class when the clone is expanded.

>TRBV3-1/TRBV3-2|TRBJ2-7|15|NA|NA
CASSQVSKEPYEQYF
TGTGCCAGCAGCCAAGTTTCCAAGGAACCCTACGAGCAGTACTTC
>TRBV10-1|TRBJ2-7|15|TRBD2|NA
CASSASTSGGYEQYF
TGCGCCAGCAGTGCCTCGACTAGCGGGGGCTACGAGCAGTACTTC
>TRBV28|TRBJ1-5|14|NA|NA
CASSTGDSNQPQHF
TGTGCCAGCAGTACGGGGGACAGCAATCAGCCCCAGCATTTT
>TRBV6-4|TRBJ1-6|18|NA|once
CASLKVKEGVVVIFPLHF
TGTGCCAGCTTAAAGGTAAAGGAAGGCGTAGTAGTAATTTTCCCCCTCCACTTT
>TRBV30|TRBJ2-7|13|NA|NA
CAWSRGGSYEQYF
TGTGCCTGGAGCAGGGGGGGGTCCTACGAGCAGTACTTC
>TRBV2|TRBJ2-2|14|NA|few
CASSGTANTGELFF
TGTGCCAGCAGTGGGACGGCGAACACCGGGGAGCTGTTTTTT
>TRBV29-1|TRBJ2-2|15|TRBD1|NA
CSVRQGTFNTGELFF
TGCAGCGTTAGACAGGGAACCTTCAACACCGGGGAGCTGTTTTTT
>TRBV2|TRBJ1-5|13|NA|few
CASGLGMDQPQHF
TGTGCCAGCGGGCTAGGGATGGATCAGCCCCAGCATTTT
>TRBV5-6|TRBJ2-5|15|TRBD2|NA
CASSLGLAGGETQYF
TGTGCCAGCAGCTTGGGACTAGCGGGAGGGGAGACCCAGTACTTC
>TRBV5-6|TRBJ1-2|14|TRBD1|NA
CASEGDRGRYGYTF
TGTGCCAGCGAGGGGGACAGGGGAAGATATGGCTACACCTTC
>TRBV29-1|TRBJ2-7|13|TRBD1|NA
CSVGGQGAYEQYF
TGCAGCGTTGGCGGACAGGGGGCTTACGAGCAGTACTTC
>TRBV30|TRBJ1-1|13|TRBD1|NA
CASSSDRGREAFF
TGTGCCTCATCTTCGGACAGGGGCCGTGAAGCTTTCTTT
>TRBV6-5|TRBJ1-1|15|NA|NA
CASSSPRGGDTEAFF
TGTGCCAGCAGTTCGCCCAGGGGTGGGGACACTGAAGCTTTCTTT
>TRBV15|TRBJ2-1|17|TRBD2|once
CATSRGVPAGVGNEQFF
TGTGCCACCAGCAGAGGGGTTCCAGCGGGAGTAGGGAATGAGCAGTTCTTC
>TRBV24-1|TRBJ1-2|13|NA|NA
CATSAGQNYGYTF
TGTGCCACCAGTGCCGGACAGAACTATGGCTACACCTTC
>TRBV29-1|TRBJ1-1|15|NA|NA
CSATPTFNPNTEAFF
TGCAGCGCCACGCCGACCTTTAACCCGAACACTGAAGCTTTCTTT
>TRBV27|TRBJ1-4|17|NA|NA
CASSSTHTGSTNEKLFF
TGTGCCAGCAGTTCCACCCATACAGGTTCAACTAATGAAAAACTGTTTTTT
>TRBV28|TRBJ1-2|15|TRBD1|NA
CASSPGQGSFYGYTF
TGTGCCAGCAGTCCAGGACAGGGATCCTTCTATGGCTACACCTTC
>TRBV3-1/TRBV3-2|TRBJ2-1|21|TRBD2|NA
CASSQDPSGTSGTPSYNEQFF
TGTGCCAGCAGCCAAGATCCTAGCGGGACTAGCGGGACCCCCTCCTACAATGAGCAGTTCTTC
>TRBV19|TRBJ1-2|14|NA|NA
CASSIGLFNYGYTF
TGTGCCAGTAGTATTGGGCTGTTTAACTATGGCTACACCTTC
>TRBV6-5|TRBJ1-2|12|NA|NA
CATWGDYYGYTF
TGTGCCACCTGGGGAGACTACTATGGCTACACCTTC
>TRBV5-6|TRBJ2-1|15|NA|NA
CASSLASDLYNEQFF
TGTGCCAGCAGCTTAGCTAGCGATCTCTACAATGAGCAGTTCTTC